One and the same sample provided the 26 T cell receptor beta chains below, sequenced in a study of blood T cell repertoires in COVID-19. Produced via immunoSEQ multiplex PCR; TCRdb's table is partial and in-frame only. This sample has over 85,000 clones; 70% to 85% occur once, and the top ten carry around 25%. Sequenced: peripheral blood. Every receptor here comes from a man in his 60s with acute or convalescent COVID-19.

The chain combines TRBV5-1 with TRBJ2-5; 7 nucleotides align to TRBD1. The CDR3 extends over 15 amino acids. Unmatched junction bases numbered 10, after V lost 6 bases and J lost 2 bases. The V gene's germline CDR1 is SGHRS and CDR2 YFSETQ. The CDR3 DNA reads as TGCGCCAGCACCACCACCCCGGGACAGCAAGAGACCCAGTACTTC. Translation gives CASTTTPGQQETQYF.

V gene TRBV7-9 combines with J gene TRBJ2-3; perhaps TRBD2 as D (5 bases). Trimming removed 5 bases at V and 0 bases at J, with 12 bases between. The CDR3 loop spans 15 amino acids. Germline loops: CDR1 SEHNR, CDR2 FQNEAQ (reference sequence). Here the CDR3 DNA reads TGTGCCAGCAGCCTCCGAGCGGATAGCACAGATACGCAGTATTTT. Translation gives CASSLRADSTDTQYF.

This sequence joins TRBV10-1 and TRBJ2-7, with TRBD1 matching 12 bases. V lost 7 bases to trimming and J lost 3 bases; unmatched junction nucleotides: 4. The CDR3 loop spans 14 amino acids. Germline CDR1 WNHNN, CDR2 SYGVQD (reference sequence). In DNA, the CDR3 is TGCGCCAGCACCGGGACAGGGGGCGACTACGAGCAGTACTTC. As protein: CASTGTGGDYEQYF.

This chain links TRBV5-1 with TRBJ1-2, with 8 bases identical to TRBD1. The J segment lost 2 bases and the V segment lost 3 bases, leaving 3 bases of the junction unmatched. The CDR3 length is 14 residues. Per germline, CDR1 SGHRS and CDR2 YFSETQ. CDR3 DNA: TGCGCCAGCAGCTCGCAGGGGGCGAACTATGGCTACACCTTC. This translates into CASSSQGANYGYTF.

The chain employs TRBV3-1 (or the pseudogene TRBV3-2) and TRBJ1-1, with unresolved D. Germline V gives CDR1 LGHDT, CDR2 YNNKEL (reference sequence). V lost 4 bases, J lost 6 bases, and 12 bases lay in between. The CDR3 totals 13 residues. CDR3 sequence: CASSPVPGPEAFF. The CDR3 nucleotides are TGTGCCAGCAGCCCGGTCCCAGGCCCTGAAGCTTTCTTT.

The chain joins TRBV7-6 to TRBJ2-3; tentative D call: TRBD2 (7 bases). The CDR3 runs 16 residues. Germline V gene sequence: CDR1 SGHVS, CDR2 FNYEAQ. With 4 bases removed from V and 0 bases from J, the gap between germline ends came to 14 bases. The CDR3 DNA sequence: TGTGCCAGCAGCTCCGAGGGGGGGGCTAGCACAGATACGCAGTATTTT. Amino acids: CASSSEGGASTDTQYF.

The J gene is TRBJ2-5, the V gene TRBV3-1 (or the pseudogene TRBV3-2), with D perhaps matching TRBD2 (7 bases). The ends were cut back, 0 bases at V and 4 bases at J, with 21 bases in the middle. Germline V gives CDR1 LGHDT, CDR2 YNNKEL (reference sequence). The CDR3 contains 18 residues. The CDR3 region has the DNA TGTGCCAGCAGCCAAGATCCCGTTAGGGGGGGTTTTGGAGAGACCCAGTACTTC. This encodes CASSQDPVRGGFGETQYF.

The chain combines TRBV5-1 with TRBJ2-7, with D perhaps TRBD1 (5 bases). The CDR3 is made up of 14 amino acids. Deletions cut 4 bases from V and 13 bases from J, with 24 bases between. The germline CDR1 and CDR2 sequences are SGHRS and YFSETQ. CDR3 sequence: CASSPDRTLFLPYF. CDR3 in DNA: TGCGCCAGCAGCCCCGATCGGACACTCTTCTTACCCTACTTC.

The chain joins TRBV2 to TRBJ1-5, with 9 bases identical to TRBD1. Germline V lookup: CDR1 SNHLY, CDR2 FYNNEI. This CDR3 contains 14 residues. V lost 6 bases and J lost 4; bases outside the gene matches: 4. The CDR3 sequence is CASRPGQGNQPQHF. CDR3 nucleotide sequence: TGTGCCAGCAGGCCGGGACAGGGTAATCAGCCCCAGCATTTT.

The CDR3: CASREWDSNNSPLHF. The CDR3 nucleotides read TGTGCCAGCAGGGAGTGGGACAGTAATAATTCACCCCTCCACTTT. V and J are TRBV2 and TRBJ1-6; 7 bases fit TRBD1. The CDR3 has 15 residues. Germline V gives CDR1 SNHLY, CDR2 FYNNEI. V shed 6 bases, J shed 5 bases, and the junction held 7 bases outside the gene matches.

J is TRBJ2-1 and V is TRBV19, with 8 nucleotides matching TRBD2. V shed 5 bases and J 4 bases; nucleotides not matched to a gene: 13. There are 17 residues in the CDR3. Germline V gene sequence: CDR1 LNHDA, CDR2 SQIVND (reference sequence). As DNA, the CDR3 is TGTGCCAGTAGTCCCACCGTAGGGCGGGGGGATTACAATGAGCAGTTCTTC. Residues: CASSPTVGRGDYNEQFF.

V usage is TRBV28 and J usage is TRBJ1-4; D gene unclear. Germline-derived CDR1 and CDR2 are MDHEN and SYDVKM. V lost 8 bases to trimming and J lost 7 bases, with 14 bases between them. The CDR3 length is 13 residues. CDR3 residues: CASQAALGEKLFF. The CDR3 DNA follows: TGTGCCAGCCAAGCAGCCCTAGGTGAAAAACTGTTTTTT.

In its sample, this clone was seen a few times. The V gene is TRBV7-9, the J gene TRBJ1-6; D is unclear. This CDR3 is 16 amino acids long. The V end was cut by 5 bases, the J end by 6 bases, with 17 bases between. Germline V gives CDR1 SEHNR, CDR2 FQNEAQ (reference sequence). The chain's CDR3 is CASSRFAGAGNSPLHF. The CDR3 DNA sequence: TGTGCCAGCAGCCGATTCGCCGGAGCGGGTAATTCACCCCTCCACTTT.

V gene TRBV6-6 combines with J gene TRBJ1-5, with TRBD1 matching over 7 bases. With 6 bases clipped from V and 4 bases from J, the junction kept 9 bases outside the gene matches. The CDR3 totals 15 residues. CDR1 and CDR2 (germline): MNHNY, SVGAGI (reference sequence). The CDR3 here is CASRIRGAFNQPQHF. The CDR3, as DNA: TGTGCCAGCAGAATCAGGGGGGCCTTTAATCAGCCCCAGCATTTT.

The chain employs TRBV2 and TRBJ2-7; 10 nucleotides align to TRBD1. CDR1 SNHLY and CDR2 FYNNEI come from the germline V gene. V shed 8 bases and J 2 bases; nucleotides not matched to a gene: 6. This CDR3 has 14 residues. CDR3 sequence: CASQPGQGTYEQYF. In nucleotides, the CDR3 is TGTGCCAGCCAGCCGGGACAGGGGACCTACGAGCAGTACTTC.

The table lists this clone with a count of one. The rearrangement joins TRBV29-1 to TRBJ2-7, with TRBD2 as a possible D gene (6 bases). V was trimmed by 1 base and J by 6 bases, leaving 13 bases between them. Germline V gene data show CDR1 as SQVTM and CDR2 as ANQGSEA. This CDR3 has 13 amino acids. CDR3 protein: CSVEGFLGGEQYF. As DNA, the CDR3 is TGCAGCGTTGAAGGGTTTTTGGGGGGCGAGCAGTACTTC.

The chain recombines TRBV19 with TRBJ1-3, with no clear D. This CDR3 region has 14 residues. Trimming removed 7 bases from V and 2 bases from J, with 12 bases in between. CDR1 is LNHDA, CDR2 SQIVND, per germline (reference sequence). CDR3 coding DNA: TGTGCCAGTACCTTATCGGGAGCTGGAAACACCATATATTTT. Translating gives CASTLSGAGNTIYF.

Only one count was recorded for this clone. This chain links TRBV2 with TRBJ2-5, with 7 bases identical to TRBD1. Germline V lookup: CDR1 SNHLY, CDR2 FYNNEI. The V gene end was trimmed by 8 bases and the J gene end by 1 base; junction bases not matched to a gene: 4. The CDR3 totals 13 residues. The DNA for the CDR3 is TGTGCCAGCTCTCGGGACAGCCAAGAGACCCAGTACTTC. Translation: CASSRDSQETQYF.

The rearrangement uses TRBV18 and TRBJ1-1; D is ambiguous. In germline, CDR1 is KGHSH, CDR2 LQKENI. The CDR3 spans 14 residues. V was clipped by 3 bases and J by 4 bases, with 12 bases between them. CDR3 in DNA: TGTGCCAGCTCACCGGAGGGTAGGAGCACTGAAGCTTTCTTT. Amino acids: CASSPEGRSTEAFF.

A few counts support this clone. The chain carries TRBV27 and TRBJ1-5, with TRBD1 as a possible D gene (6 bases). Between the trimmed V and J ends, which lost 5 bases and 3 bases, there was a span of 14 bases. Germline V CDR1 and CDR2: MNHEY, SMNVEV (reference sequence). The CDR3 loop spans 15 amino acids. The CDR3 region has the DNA TGTGCCAGCAGTGCGACAGGAGGCCTCAATCAGCCCCAGCATTTT. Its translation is CASSATGGLNQPQHF.

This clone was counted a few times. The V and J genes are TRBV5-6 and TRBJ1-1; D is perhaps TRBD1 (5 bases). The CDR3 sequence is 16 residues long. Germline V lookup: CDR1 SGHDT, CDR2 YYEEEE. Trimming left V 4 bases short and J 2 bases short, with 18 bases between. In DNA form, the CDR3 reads TGTGCCAGCAGCCCCTCCCCAGACAGCTTTAACACTGAAGCTTTCTTT. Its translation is CASSPSPDSFNTEAFF.

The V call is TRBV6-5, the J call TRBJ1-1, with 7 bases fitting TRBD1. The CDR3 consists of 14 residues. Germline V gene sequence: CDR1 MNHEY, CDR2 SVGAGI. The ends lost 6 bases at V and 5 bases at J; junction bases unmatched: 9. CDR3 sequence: CASSQTGVATEAFF. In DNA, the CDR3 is TGTGCCAGCAGCCAAACAGGGGTCGCGACTGAAGCTTTCTTT.

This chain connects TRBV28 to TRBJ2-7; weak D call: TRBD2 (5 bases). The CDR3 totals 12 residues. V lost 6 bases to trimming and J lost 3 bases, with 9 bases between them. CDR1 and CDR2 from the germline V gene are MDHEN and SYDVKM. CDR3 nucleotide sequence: TGTGCCAGCAGACTAGGCCACTACGAGCAGTACTTC. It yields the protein CASRLGHYEQYF.

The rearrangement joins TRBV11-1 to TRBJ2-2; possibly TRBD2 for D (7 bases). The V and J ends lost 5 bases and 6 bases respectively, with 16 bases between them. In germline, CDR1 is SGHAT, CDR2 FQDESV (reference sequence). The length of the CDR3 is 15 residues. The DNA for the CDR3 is TGTGCCAGCAGCGAGACCCGGGGGGCTGCCGGGGAGCTGTTTTTT. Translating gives CASSETRGAAGELFF.

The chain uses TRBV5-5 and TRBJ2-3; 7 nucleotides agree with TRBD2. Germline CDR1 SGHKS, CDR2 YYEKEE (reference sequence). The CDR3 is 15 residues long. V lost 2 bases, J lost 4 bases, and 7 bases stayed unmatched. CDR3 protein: CASSLRAGRSDTQYF. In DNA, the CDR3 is TGTGCCAGCAGCTTAAGAGCGGGGAGGTCAGATACGCAGTATTTT.

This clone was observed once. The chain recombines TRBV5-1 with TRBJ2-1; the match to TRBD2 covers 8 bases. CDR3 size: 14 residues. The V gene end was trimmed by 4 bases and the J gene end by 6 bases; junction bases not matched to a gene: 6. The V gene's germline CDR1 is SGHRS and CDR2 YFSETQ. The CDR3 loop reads CASSKTAGANEQFF. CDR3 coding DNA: TGCGCCAGCAGCAAGACAGCGGGGGCCAATGAGCAGTTCTTC.